This entry lists 15 T cell receptor beta chains sequenced from one sample in a study of control samples from healthy donors and cancer patients. Measured with immunoSEQ multiplex PCR; TCRdb has only the in-frame clones, and not every one. The table lists under 70,000 clones, about nine tenths of them singletons. Sequenced sample: PBMCs. The source of these receptors is a woman aged 50 to 65 with colorectal cancer.

The chain has TRBV6-5 and TRBJ1-5; 10 bases match TRBD1. Germline lookup yields CDR1 MNHEY and CDR2 SVGAGI. The junction had 2 bases not matched to a gene; V was cut back by 4 bases and J by 5 bases. The CDR3 has 14 residues. For the CDR3, the DNA is TGTGCCAGCAGTTTGGGGACAGGGGATCAGCCCCAGCATTTT. Translated, it gives CASSLGTGDQPQHF.

This clone was seen only a few times. J is TRBJ2-5 and V is TRBV12-3 or TRBV12-4; weak D call: TRBD1 (5 bases). This CDR3 region has 13 residues. V lost 9 bases and J 2 bases, leaving 13 bases between the germline ends. The CDR3 sequence: CASGDRTQETQYF. Written as DNA, the CDR3 is TGTGCCAGTGGAGATCGGACACAAGAGACCCAGTACTTC.

The J gene is TRBJ2-3, the V gene TRBV11-2, with D maybe TRBD2 (6 bases). The germline V and J ends were trimmed by 4 bases and 3 bases, with 14 bases remaining between them. The CDR3 consists of 15 residues. Germline loops: CDR1 SGHAT, CDR2 FQNNGV. CDR3 in amino acids: CASSSPGVGTDTQYF. In DNA, the CDR3 is TGTGCCAGCAGCTCCCCGGGGGTAGGGACAGATACGCAGTATTTT.

V usage is TRBV27 and J usage is TRBJ2-2; TRBD1 agrees at 9 bases. This CDR3 contains 14 residues. V dropped 4 bases and J dropped 5; count of bases not matched to a gene: 2. The germline V gene encodes CDR1 MNHEY and CDR2 SMNVEV (reference sequence). The CDR3 protein is CASSYGQGTGELFF. As DNA, the CDR3 is TGTGCCAGCAGTTACGGACAGGGGACCGGGGAGCTGTTTTTT.

This chain joins TRBV7-9 and TRBJ2-7; D gene uncertain. Germline V gene sequence: CDR1 SEHNR, CDR2 FQNEAQ (reference sequence). The V end was cut by 3 bases, the J end by 1 base, with 7 bases between. The CDR3 runs 13 residues. In DNA form, the CDR3 reads TGTGCCAGCAGCTTTAGGGCGTCCTACGAGCAGTACTTC. As protein: CASSFRASYEQYF.

The chain couples TRBV4-2 to TRBJ2-5, with 14 bases matching TRBD2. This CDR3 spans 17 amino acids. The ends lost 5 bases at V and 4 bases at J; junction bases unmatched: 9. CDR1 and CDR2 (germline): LGHNA, YNFKEQ. As DNA, the CDR3 is TGTGCCAGCAGCTCCCGGACTAGCGGGAGGCCCGCAGAGACCCAGTACTTC. As protein: CASSSRTSGRPAETQYF.

The V and J genes are TRBV5-6 and TRBJ2-3; unclear D gene. CDR1 and CDR2 from the germline V gene are SGHDT and YYEEEE. This CDR3 has 12 amino acids. Trimming left V 2 bases short and J 2 bases short, with 3 bases between. Here the CDR3 DNA reads TGTGCCAGCAGCTTCCTCACAGATACGCAGTATTTT. Protein product: CASSFLTDTQYF. Using reference TRBV5-6 and TRBJ2-3 for the parts outside the CDR3, the full variable domain is DAGVTQSPTHLIKTRGQQVTLRCSPKSGHDTVSWYQQALGQGPQFIFQYYEEEERQRGNFPDRFSGHQFPNYSSELNVNALLLGDSALYLCASSFLTDTQYFGPGTRLTVL.

CDR3 residues: CASSMGSGGYEQYF. DNA of the CDR3: TGTGCCAGTAGTATGGGCTCAGGGGGCTACGAGCAGTACTTC. This rearrangement joins TRBV19 to TRBJ2-7; 7 bases line up with TRBD1. The CDR3 consists of 14 residues. J lost 3 bases, V lost 3 bases, and 5 bases had no gene match. Germline CDR1 reads LNHDA; CDR2 reads SQIVND (reference sequence).

The chain recombines TRBV2 with TRBJ1-2, with D tentatively TRBD1 (6 bases). Germline V gene data show CDR1 as SNHLY and CDR2 as FYNNEI. The V gene lost 0 bases and the J gene lost 8 bases, with 16 bases spanning the gap. The CDR3 runs 15 residues. This chain's CDR3 is CASSEAGGAPRGYTF. CDR3 DNA: TGTGCCAGCAGTGAAGCGGGGGGGGCCCCTAGGGGCTACACCTTC.

The chain links TRBV19 to TRBJ1-6; D is ambiguous. The CDR3 is made up of 16 amino acids. Trimming cost V 3 bases and J 7 bases, with 16 bases left between them. Germline V gene data show CDR1 as LNHDA and CDR2 as SQIVND (reference sequence). Written as DNA, the CDR3 is TGTGCCAGTAGTATCTACGGGAGTCGGCCCAATTCACCCCTCCACTTT. As protein: CASSIYGSRPNSPLHF.

This clone was recorded only once. This sequence joins TRBV14 and TRBJ2-5, with TRBD2 matching 8 bases. This CDR3 spans 14 amino acids. V shed 4 bases, J shed 4 bases, and the junction held 5 bases outside the gene matches. The germline V gene encodes CDR1 SGHDN and CDR2 FVKESK. The CDR3: CASSPGTRGETQYF. CDR3 sequence (DNA): TGTGCCAGCAGCCCCGGGACTAGAGGAGAGACCCAGTACTTC. Variable domain in full (rest from reference TRBV14 and TRBJ2-5): EAGVTQFPSHSVIEKGQTVTLRCDPISGHDNLYWYRRVMGKEIKFLLHFVKESKQDESGMPNNRFLAERTGGTYSTLKVQPAELEDSGVYFCASSPGTRGETQYFGPGTRLLVL.

The rearrangement joins TRBV7-9 to TRBJ1-1; D unclear. This CDR3 has 12 residues. The germline V and J ends were trimmed by 5 bases and 11 bases, with 15 bases remaining between them. CDR1 and CDR2 (germline): SEHNR, FQNEAQ (reference sequence). The CDR3 region is CASSPDTFQAFF. The CDR3 coding sequence is TGTGCCAGCAGCCCCGACACTTTCCAGGCTTTCTTT. The variable domain in full, completed from reference TRBV7-9 and TRBJ1-1, reads DTGVSQNPRHKITKRGQNVTFRCDPISEHNRLYWYRQTLGQGPEFLTYFQNEAQLEKSRLLSDRFSAERPKGSFSTLEIQRTEQGDSAMYLCASSPDTFQAFFGQGTRLTVV.

J is TRBJ2-3 and V is TRBV5-1; the match to TRBD2 covers 10 bases. Unmatched junction bases numbered 7, after V lost 1 base and J lost 2 bases. In germline, CDR1 is SGHRS, CDR2 YFSETQ. The CDR3 runs to 17 residues. The CDR3 DNA follows: TGCGCCAGCAGCTTGTTGGCTAGCGGGGGCTCCACAGATACGCAGTATTTT. This codes for CASSLLASGGSTDTQYF.

The CDR3 spells CATSRDSQGPHLPQHF. The CDR3 DNA reads TGTGCCACCAGCAGAGACTCACAGGGGCCTCATCTCCCCCAGCATTTT. V usage is TRBV15 and J usage is TRBJ1-5; 7 positions agree with TRBD1. CDR3 length equals 16 residues. The germline V gene encodes CDR1 LNHNV and CDR2 YYDKDF (reference sequence). The junction had 12 bases not matched to a gene; V was cut back by 0 bases and J by 10 bases.

The genes are TRBV6-2 or TRBV6-3 and TRBJ2-7, with D unresolved. The CDR3 covers 13 residues. Germline CDR1 reads MNHEY; CDR2 reads SVGEGT. V lost 0 bases, J lost 6 bases, and 9 bases lay in between. The CDR3 spells CASSYSYSAEQYF. CDR3 bases: TGTGCCAGCAGTTACTCCTACAGCGCCGAGCAGTACTTC.